Reported below is one T cell receptor beta chain. Antigen specificity is unknown. PCR was performed using 60 Vbeta and 13 Jbeta primers. Assay: immunoSEQ multiplex PCR; the TCRdb copy retains only in-frame clones and omits some. Among some 150,000 clones listed, about 80% were seen once. This specimen belongs to a study of cytomegalovirus exposure and HLA in healthy donors. Across the study: Early on, a data release was issued that held approximately 92 million unique TCRs from HLA-typed donors. General study points: A missense variant in DCLRE1C was later tied to TCR beta V- and J-gene trimming. An analysis that came later showed most CMV-associated TCR beta chains appearing HLA-restricted. Judged likely to be a sequencing artifact was a cluster of highly shared sequence variants.

The sample comprised PBMCs. The TCR was taken from a male donor in good health and CMV-seronegative.

The CDR3 here is CASSDQGSYYGYTF. In nucleotides, the CDR3 is TGTGCCAGCAGTGATCAGGGGTCCTACTATGGCTACACCTTC. The chain employs TRBV6-1 and TRBJ1-2, with D possibly matching TRBD1 (6 bases). Germline CDR1 and CDR2: MNHNS and SASEGT. CDR3 size: 14 residues. V lost 3 bases and J 3 bases, leaving 11 bases between the germline ends.